This is a list of T cell receptor beta chains from one sample in a study of identical twins. TCRdb passed the 5' RACE reads through MiXCR, listing each CDR3 protein once. This sample carries 220,000 or so distinct CDR3 sequences, roughly 7% of them seen once, and the ten largest clones take roughly 3.6%. The sample was also linked to a second study, of yellow fever vaccine responses in identical twins.

The specimen was memory (CD45RO+) T cells sorted from blood. These receptors all stem from a woman aged 18 to 35 in good health. CDR3s include the opening cysteine and the closing phenylalanine or tryptophan. Fields, in order: J gene, D gene, V gene, clone size, CDR3 protein, CDR3 DNA. The D gene is left open where the match is weak. Not every row has a clone size; where given, it reads once, few, many or a size class.

>TRBJ2-3|.|TRBV24-1|.
CATSDLGGDTQYF
TGTGCCACCAGTGATCTTGGCGGAGATACGCAGTATTTT
>TRBJ1-1|.|TRBV7-2|medium-sized
CASSFLSSEAFF
TGTGCCAGCAGCTTTTTGTCCAGTGAAGCTTTCTTT
>TRBJ2-3|TRBD2|TRBV6-5|few
CASSYSPTSGGAGTDTQYF
TGTGCCAGCAGTTACTCCCCGACTAGCGGGGGGGCCGGGACAGATACGCAGTATTTT
>TRBJ1-5|.|TRBV27|.
CATPEGRNQPQHF
TGTGCCACCCCGGAGGGGCGCAATCAGCCCCAGCATTTT
>TRBJ2-5|TRBD2|TRBV11-2|.
CASRSGSPQYF
TGTGCCAGTCGGAGCGGGAGCCCCCAGTACTTC
>TRBJ1-4|TRBD1|TRBV20-1|few
CSARPGTGGNEKLFF
TGCAGTGCTAGACCCGGGACAGGGGGTAATGAAAAACTGTTTTTT
>TRBJ2-2|TRBD2|TRBV9|many
CASSTRAGGNTGELFF
TGTGCCAGCAGCACGAGAGCGGGGGGGAACACCGGGGAGCTGTTTTTT
>TRBJ2-7|TRBD2|TRBV27|few
CASSQKGRGPYEQYF
TGTGCCAGCAGCCAAAAAGGGAGGGGCCCCTACGAGCAGTACTTC
>TRBJ2-3|.|TRBV14|few
CASSPGFQSSAQYF
TGTGCCAGCAGCCCGGGCTTCCAATCCTCCGCGCAGTATTTT
>TRBJ2-1|TRBD2|TRBV3-1|few
CASSHPWTSGRNEQFF
TGTGCCAGCAGCCATCCATGGACTAGCGGGCGGAATGAGCAGTTCTTC
>TRBJ2-1|.|TRBV29-1|many
CSALIPGGREYEQFF
TGCAGCGCCCTAATCCCAGGGGGGAGGGAGTATGAGCAGTTCTTC
>TRBJ2-3|TRBD2|TRBV5-1|.
CASGRTPRTSGFTDTQYF
TGCGCCAGCGGACGAACTCCTCGGACTAGCGGCTTCACAGATACGCAGTATTTT
>TRBJ2-1|TRBD1|TRBV3-1|many
CASSQGTGGASNEQFF
TGTGCCAGCAGCCAAGGGACAGGGGGCGCCTCAAATGAGCAGTTCTTC
>TRBJ2-3|.|TRBV5-1|many
CASKTTGTSTDTQYF
TGCGCCAGCAAGACCACAGGGACCAGCACAGATACGCAGTATTTT
>TRBJ2-1|.|TRBV20-1|.
CSARDINEQFF
TGCAGTGCTAGAGATATCAATGAGCAGTTCTTC
>TRBJ2-7|TRBD2|TRBV28|few
CASSPLRVRTSRYGQYF
TGTGCCAGCAGCCCCCTCAGGGTGAGGACTAGTAGATACGGGCAGTACTTC
>TRBJ2-3|.|TRBV9|.
CASSVGTSTDTQYF
TGTGCCAGCAGCGTAGGAACTAGCACAGATACGCAGTATTTT
>TRBJ2-1|TRBD2|TRBV2|.
CASTKTSGSSYNEQFF
TGTGCCAGCACTAAAACTAGCGGGAGCTCCTACAATGAGCAGTTCTTC
>TRBJ2-7|.|TRBV28|few
CASTGTDYEQYF
TGTGCCAGCACGGGGACGGACTACGAGCAGTACTTC
>TRBJ2-7|.|TRBV7-2|few
CASSLLRGTYEQYF
TGTGCCAGCAGCTTATTACGGGGAACCTACGAGCAGTACTTC
>TRBJ2-7|.|TRBV9|few
CASSVAMGQGYEQYF
TGTGCCAGCAGCGTAGCTATGGGGCAAGGATACGAGCAGTACTTC
>TRBJ2-7|.|TRBV9|few
CASSPRDPVYEQYF
TGTGCCAGCAGCCCCCGGGACCCTGTCTACGAGCAGTACTTC
>TRBJ2-3|TRBD2|TRBV20-1|few
CSAVPTSGGGSTDTQYF
TGCAGTGCAGTCCCGACTAGCGGGGGGGGTAGCACAGATACGCAGTATTTT
>TRBJ2-2|.|TRBV6-1|.
CASRKPDGELFF
TGTGCCAGCAGGAAGCCGGACGGGGAGCTGTTTTTT
>TRBJ1-6|.|TRBV6-5|many
CATSYGALFNSPLHF
TGTGCCACCAGTTACGGTGCTCTCTTTAATTCACCCCTCCACTTT